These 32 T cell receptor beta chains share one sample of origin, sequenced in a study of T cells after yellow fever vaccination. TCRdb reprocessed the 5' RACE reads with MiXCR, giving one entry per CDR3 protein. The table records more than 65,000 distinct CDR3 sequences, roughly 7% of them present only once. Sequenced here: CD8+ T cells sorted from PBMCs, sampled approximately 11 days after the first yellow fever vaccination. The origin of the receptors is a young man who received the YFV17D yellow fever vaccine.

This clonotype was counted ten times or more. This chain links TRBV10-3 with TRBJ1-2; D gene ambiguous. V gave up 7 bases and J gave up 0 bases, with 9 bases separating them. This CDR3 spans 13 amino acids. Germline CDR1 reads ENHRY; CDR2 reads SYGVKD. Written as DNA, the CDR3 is TGTGCCATCAACGACGGCACTAACTATGGCTACACCTTC. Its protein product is CAINDGTNYGYTF.

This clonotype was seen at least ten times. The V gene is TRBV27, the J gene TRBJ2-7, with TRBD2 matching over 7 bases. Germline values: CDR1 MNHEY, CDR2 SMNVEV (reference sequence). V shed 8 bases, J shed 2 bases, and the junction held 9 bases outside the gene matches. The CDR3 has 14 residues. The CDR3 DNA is TGTGCCAGCCAATGGGGGGGTACGCCCTACGAGCAGTACTTC. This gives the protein CASQWGGTPYEQYF.

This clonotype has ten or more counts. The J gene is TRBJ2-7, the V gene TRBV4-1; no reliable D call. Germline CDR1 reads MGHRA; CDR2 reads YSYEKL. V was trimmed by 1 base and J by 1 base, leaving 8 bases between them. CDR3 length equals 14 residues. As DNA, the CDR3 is TGCGCCAGCAGCCAAGGGGTTTTATCCTACGAGCAGTACTTC. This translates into CASSQGVLSYEQYF.

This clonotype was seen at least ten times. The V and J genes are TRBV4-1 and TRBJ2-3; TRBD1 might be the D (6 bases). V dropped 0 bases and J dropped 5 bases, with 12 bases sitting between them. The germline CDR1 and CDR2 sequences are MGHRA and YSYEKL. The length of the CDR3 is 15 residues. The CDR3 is CASSQENRVGDTQYF. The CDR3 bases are TGCGCCAGCAGCCAAGAAAACAGGGTCGGAGATACGCAGTATTTT.

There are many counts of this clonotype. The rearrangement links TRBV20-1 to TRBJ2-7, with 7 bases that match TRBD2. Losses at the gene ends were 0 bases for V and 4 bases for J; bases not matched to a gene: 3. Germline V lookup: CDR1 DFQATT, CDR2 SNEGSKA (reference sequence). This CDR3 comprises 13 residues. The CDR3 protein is CSARDLAGYEQYF. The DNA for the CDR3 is TGCAGTGCTAGAGATTTAGCGGGTTACGAGCAGTACTTC.

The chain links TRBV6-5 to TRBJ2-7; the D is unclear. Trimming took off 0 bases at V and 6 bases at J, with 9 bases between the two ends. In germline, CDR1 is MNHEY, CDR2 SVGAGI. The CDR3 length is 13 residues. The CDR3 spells CASSYSSRIEQYF. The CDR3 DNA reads TGTGCCAGCAGTTACTCGAGCAGGATCGAGCAGTACTTC.

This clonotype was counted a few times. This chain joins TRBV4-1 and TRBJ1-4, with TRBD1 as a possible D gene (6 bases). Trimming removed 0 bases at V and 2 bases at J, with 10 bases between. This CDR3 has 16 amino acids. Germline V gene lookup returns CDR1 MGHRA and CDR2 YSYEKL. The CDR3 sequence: CASSQEVGGTNEKLFF. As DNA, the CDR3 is TGCGCCAGCAGCCAAGAAGTCGGGGGCACTAATGAAAAACTGTTTTTT.

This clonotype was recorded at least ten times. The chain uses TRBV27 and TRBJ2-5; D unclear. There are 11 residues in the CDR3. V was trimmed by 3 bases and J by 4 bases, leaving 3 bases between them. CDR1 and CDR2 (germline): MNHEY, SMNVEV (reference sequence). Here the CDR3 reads CASSLGETQYF. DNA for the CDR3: TGTGCCAGCAGTTTGGGAGAGACCCAGTACTTC.

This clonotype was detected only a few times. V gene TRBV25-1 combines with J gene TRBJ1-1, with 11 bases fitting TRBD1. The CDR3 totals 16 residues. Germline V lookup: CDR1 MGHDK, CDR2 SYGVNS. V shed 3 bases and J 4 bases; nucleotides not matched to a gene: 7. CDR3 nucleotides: TGTGCCAGCAGTGATACCCGGGACAGGGGGGGCACTGAAGCTTTCTTT. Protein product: CASSDTRDRGGTEAFF.

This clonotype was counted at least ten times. Here the CDR3 DNA reads TGTGCCAGCAGCATCAATACCGGGACAGGGGCATCTTTCTTT. Protein: CASSINTGTGASFF. This chain links TRBV6-1 with TRBJ1-1; 10 bases are shared with TRBD1. The CDR3 consists of 14 residues. The J segment lost 12 bases and the V segment lost 6 bases, leaving 13 bases of the junction unmatched. Germline loops: CDR1 MNHNS, CDR2 SASEGT.

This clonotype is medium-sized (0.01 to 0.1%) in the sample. In nucleotides, the CDR3 is TGTGCCACCAGTGAGCCCGGGACAGCAGATACGCAGTATTTT. Translating gives CATSEPGTADTQYF. The chain uses TRBV24-1 and TRBJ2-3, with 7 bases that match TRBD1. From germline, CDR1 is KGHDR and CDR2 SFDVKD. The CDR3 consists of 14 residues. V dropped 4 bases and J dropped 4; count of bases not matched to a gene: 4.

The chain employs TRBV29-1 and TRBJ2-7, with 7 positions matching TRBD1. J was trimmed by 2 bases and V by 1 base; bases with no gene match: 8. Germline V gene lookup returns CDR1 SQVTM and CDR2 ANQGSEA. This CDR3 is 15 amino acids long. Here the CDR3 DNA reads TGCAGCGTTGAAGGAAGGGCAGGGGGTCCCTACGAGCAGTACTTC. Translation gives CSVEGRAGGPYEQYF.

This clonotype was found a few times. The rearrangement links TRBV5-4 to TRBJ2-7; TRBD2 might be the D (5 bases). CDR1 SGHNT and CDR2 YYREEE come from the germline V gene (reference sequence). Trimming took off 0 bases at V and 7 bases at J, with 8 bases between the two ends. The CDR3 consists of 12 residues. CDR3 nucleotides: TGTGCCAGCAGCTTGGGGACGGGGGAGCAGTACTTC. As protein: CASSLGTGEQYF.

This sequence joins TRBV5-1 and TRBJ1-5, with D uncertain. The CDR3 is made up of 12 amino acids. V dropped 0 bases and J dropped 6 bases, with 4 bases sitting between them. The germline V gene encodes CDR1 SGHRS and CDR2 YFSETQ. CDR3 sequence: CASSLDLQPQHF. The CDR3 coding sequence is TGCGCCAGCAGCTTGGACCTTCAGCCCCAGCATTTT. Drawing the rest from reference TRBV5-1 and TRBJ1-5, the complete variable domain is KAGVTQTPRYLIKTRGQQVTLSCSPISGHRSVSWYQQTPGQGLQFLFEYFSETQRNKGNFPGRFSGRQFSNSRSEMNVSTLELGDSALYLCASSLDLQPQHFGDGTRLSIL.

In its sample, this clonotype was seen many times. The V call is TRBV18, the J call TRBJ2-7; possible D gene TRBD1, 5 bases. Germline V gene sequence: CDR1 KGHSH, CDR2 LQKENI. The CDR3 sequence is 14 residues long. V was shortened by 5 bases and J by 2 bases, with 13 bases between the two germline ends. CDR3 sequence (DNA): TGTGCCAGCTCAGTAGGAACAGGACCCTACGAGCAGTACGTC. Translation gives CASSVGTGPYEQYV.

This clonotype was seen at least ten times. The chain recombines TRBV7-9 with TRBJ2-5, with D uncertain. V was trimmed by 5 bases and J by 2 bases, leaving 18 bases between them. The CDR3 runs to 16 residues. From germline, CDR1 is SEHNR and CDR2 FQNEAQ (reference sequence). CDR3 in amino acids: CASSPRSAPQQETQYF. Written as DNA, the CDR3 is TGTGCCAGCAGCCCCCGCTCCGCTCCACAACAAGAGACCCAGTACTTC.

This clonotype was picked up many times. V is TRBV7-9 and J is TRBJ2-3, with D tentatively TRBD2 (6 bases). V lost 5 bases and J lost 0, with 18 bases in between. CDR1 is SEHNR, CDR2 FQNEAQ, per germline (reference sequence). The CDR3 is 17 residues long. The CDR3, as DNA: TGTGCCAGCAGCCACTATTGGAGGGGATTTAGCACAGATACGCAGTATTTT. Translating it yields CASSHYWRGFSTDTQYF.

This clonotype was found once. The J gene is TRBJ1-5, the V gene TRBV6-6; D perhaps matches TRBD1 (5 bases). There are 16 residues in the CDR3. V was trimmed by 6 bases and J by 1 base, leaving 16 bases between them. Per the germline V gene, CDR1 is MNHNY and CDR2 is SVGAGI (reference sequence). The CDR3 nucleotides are TGTGCCAGCAGGGTCAGCGGGGGTTGGAGCAATCAGCCCCAGCATTTT. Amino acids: CASRVSGGWSNQPQHF.

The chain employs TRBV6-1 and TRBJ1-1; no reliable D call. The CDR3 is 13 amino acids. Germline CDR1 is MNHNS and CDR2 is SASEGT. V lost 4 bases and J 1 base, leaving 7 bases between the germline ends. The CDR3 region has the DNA TGTGCCAGCAGTGGGGTCCCGAACACTGAAGCTTTCTTT. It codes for CASSGVPNTEAFF.

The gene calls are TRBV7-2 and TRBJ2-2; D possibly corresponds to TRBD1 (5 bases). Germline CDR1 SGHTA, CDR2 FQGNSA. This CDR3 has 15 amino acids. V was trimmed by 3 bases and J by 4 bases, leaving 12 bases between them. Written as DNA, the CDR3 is TGTGCCAGCAGCTTTTGGTCAGGGCTCACCGGGGAGCTGTTTTTT. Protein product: CASSFWSGLTGELFF.

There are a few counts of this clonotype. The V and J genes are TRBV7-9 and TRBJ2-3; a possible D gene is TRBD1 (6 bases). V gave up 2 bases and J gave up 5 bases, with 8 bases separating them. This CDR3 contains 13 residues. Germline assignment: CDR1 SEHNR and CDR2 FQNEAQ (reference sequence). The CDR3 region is CASSLLGGDTQYF. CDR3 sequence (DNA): TGTGCCAGCAGCTTACTAGGGGGAGATACGCAGTATTTT.

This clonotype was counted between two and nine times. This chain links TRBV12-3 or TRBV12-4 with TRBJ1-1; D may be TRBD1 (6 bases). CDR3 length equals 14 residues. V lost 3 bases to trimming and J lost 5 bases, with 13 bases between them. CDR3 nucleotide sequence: TGTGCCAGCAGTTTTCGGCAGGGGTGGACTGAAGCTTTCTTT. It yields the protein CASSFRQGWTEAFF.

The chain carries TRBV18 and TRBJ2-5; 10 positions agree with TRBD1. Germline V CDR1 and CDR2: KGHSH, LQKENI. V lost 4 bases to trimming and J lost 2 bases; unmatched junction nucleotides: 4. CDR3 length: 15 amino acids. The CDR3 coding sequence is TGTGCCAGCTCACACGGGACAGGGGTGCAAGAGACCCAGTACTTC. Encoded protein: CASSHGTGVQETQYF.

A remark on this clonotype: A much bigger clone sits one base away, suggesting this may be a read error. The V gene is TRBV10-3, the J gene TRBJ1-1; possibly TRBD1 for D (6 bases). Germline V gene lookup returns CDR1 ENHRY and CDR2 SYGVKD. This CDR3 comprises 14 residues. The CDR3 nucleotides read TGTTCCATCAGTGAATCAGGGGCTTCCACTGAAGCTTTCTTT. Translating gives CSISESGASTEAFF.

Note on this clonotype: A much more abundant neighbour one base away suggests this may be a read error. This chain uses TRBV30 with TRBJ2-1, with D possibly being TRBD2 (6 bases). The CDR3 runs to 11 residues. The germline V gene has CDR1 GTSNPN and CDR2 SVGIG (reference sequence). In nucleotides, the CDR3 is TGTGCCTGGACTAGCGACAATGAGAAGTTCTTC. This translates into CAWTSDNEKFF.

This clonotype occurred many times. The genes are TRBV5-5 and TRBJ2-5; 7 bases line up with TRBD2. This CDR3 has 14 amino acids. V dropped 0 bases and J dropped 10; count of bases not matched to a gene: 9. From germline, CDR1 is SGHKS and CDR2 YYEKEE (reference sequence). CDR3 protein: CASSLGWTSLSQYF. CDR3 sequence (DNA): TGTGCCAGCAGCTTGGGATGGACTAGTCTTAGCCAGTACTTC. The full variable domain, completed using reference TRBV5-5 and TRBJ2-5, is DAGVTQSPTHLIKTRGQQVTLRCSPISGHKSVSWYQQVLGQGPQFIFQYYEKEERGRGNFPDRFSARQFPNYSSELNVNALLLGDSALYLCASSLGWTSLSQYFGPGTRLLVL.

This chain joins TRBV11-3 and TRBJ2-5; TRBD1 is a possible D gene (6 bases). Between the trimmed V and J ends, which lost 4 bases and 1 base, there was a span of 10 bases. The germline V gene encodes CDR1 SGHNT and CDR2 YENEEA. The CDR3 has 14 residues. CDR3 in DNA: TGTGCCAGCAGCTCCACGACAGGCCAAGAGACCCAGTACTTC. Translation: CASSSTTGQETQYF.

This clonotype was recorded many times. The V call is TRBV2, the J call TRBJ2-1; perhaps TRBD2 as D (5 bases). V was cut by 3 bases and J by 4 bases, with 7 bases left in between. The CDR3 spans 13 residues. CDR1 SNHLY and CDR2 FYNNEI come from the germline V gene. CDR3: CASSEEAYNEQFF. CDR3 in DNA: TGTGCCAGCAGTGAGGAGGCTTACAATGAGCAGTTCTTC.

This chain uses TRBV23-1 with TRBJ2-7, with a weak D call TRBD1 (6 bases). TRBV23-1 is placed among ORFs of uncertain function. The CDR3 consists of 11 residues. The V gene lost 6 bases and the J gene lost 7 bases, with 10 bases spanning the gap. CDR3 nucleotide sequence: TGCGCCAGCAGACAGGGAACTGAGCAGTACGTC. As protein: CASRQGTEQYV.

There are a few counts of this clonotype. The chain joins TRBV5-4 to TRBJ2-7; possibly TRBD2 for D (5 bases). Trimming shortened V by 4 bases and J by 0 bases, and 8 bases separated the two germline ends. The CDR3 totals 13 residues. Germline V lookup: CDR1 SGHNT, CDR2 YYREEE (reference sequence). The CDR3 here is CASSDGVSYEQYF. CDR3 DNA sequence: TGTGCCAGCAGCGACGGGGTCTCCTACGAGCAGTACTTC.

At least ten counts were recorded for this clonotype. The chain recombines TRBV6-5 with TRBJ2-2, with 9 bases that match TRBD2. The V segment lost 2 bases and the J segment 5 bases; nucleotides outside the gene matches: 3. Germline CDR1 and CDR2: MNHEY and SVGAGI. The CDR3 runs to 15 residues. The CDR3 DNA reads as TGTGCCAGCAGTTACGCGGGGGGGGCAACCGGGGAGCTGTTTTTT. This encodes CASSYAGGATGELFF.

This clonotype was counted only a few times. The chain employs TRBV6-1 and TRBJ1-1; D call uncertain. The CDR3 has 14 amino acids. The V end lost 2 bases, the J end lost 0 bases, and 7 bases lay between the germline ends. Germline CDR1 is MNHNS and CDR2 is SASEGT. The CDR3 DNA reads TGTGCCAGCAGTGAATTAGATTTGAACACTGAAGCTTTCTTT. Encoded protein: CASSELDLNTEAFF.